These T cell receptor beta chains were read from a single sample in a study of control samples from healthy donors and cancer patients. Repertoires were generated with immunoSEQ multiplex PCR, while TCRdb's copy carries only in-frame clones and drops some. This repertoire shows roughly 120,000 clones, roughly 89% found once; its top ten account for about 12%. The specimen was blood. The receptors derive from a young man in good health. Each CDR3 is given with its conserved first and last residue. The D gene is left open where the match is weak. Expanded clones are given a class, and other clones once, few, many or no size at all.

V: TRBV19; D: TRBD1; size: .; length: 12; J: TRBJ1-2; DNA: TGTGCCAGTAGGGGACAGGGTTATGGCTACACCTTC; CDR3: CASRGQGYGYTF
V: TRBV7-9; D: .; size: .; length: 15; J: TRBJ1-1; DNA: TGTGCCAGCAGCTTAGCTATTGGGGCGAACACTGAAGCTTTCTTT; CDR3: CASSLAIGANTEAFF
V: TRBV7-9; D: TRBD1; size: .; length: 16; J: TRBJ1-4; DNA: TGTGCCAGCAGCCCTCTGGCGGGACAGATTAATGAAAAACTGTTTTTT; CDR3: CASSPLAGQINEKLFF
V: TRBV9; D: .; size: .; length: 11; J: TRBJ1-1; DNA: TGTGCCAGCAGCGACCAGCCACTAGCTTTCTTT; CDR3: CASSDQPLAFF
V: TRBV25-1; D: .; size: .; length: 12; J: TRBJ2-3; DNA: TGTGCCAGCAGTGAAGGCGGACACACGCAGTATTTT; CDR3: CASSEGGHTQYF
V: TRBV3-1/TRBV3-2; D: TRBD1; size: .; length: 16; J: TRBJ1-1; DNA: TGTGCCAGCAGCCAAGCACACAGGGGGCGCACGACTGAAGCTTTCTTT; CDR3: CASSQAHRGRTTEAFF
V: TRBV7-3; D: .; size: once; length: 13; J: TRBJ1-1; DNA: TGTGCCAGCAGCTCGGGACGGGGCACTGAAGCTTTCTTT; CDR3: CASSSGRGTEAFF
V: TRBV6-2/TRBV6-3; D: .; size: once; length: 17; J: TRBJ2-2; DNA: TGTGCCAGCAGTTACTCAGGGGGGAAGATGAACACCGGGGAGCTGTTTTTT; CDR3: CASSYSGGKMNTGELFF
V: TRBV12-3/TRBV12-4; D: .; size: .; length: 13; J: TRBJ1-2; DNA: TGTGCCAGCAGGCTCAGGGTCGACTATGGCTACACCTTC; CDR3: CASRLRVDYGYTF
V: TRBV15; D: .; size: .; length: 15; J: TRBJ1-6; DNA: TGTGCCACCAGCAGAGATTCGGGGGGCGGGTCACCCCTCCACTTT; CDR3: CATSRDSGGGSPLHF
V: TRBV24-1; D: .; size: .; length: 17; J: TRBJ2-6; DNA: TGTGCCACCAGTGACCCGGGGCTTGAGACTGGGGCCAACGTCCTGACTTTC; CDR3: CATSDPGLETGANVLTF
V: TRBV3-1/TRBV3-2; D: TRBD1; size: .; length: 14; J: TRBJ2-7; DNA: TGTGCCAGCAGCCCAGACAGGGCCCGGGGCGAGCAGTACTTC; CDR3: CASSPDRARGEQYF
V: TRBV10-1; D: .; size: .; length: 14; J: TRBJ1-1; DNA: TGCGCCAGCAGTGTTTGGGGGGGTGATTCTGAAGCTTTCTTT; CDR3: CASSVWGGDSEAFF
V: TRBV6-1; D: .; size: few; length: 17; J: TRBJ2-3; DNA: TGTGCCAGCAGTGATTGGGGTCGGGGGACTAGCACAGATACGCAGTATTTT; CDR3: CASSDWGRGTSTDTQYF
V: TRBV6-1; D: .; size: .; length: 16; J: TRBJ1-5; DNA: TGTGCCAGCAGGGAAGGGGCAGGGGCTTTCAATCAGCCCCAGCATTTT; CDR3: CASREGAGAFNQPQHF
V: TRBV5-1; D: TRBD1; size: once; length: 15; J: TRBJ2-1; DNA: TGCGCCAGCATGGAATGGGACAGCAGCCACAATGAGCAGTTCTTC; CDR3: CASMEWDSSHNEQFF
V: TRBV11-2; D: .; size: .; length: 13; J: TRBJ1-1; DNA: TGTGCCAGCAGCGTAGGGGGGAACACTGAAGCTTTCTTT; CDR3: CASSVGGNTEAFF
V: TRBV2; D: .; size: .; length: 15; J: TRBJ2-2; DNA: TGTGCCAGCATCTTGGGCAGGGTGAACACCGGGGAGCTGTTTTTT; CDR3: CASILGRVNTGELFF
V: TRBV3-1/TRBV3-2; D: TRBD2; size: medium-sized; length: 15; J: TRBJ2-3; DNA: TGTGCCAGCAGCAAACTAGCGGGCATTTCAGATACGCAGTATTTT; CDR3: CASSKLAGISDTQYF
V: TRBV10-3; D: TRBD2; size: .; length: 18; J: TRBJ2-7; DNA: TGTGCCATCAGGGGTAGCGGGGGCCTCATTGATAGCTCCTACGAGCAGTACTTC; CDR3: CAIRGSGGLIDSSYEQYF
V: TRBV4-2; D: .; size: .; length: 16; J: TRBJ2-1; DNA: TGTGCCAGCAGCCAAGATAGCGGTCGCGAATACAATGAGCAGTTCTTC; CDR3: CASSQDSGREYNEQFF
V: TRBV6-5; D: .; size: .; length: 14; J: TRBJ1-2; DNA: TGTGCCAGCTCGCCTCTCGGGACGGATAATGGCTACACCTTC; CDR3: CASSPLGTDNGYTF
V: TRBV5-6; D: .; size: .; length: 13; J: TRBJ2-5; DNA: TGTGCCAGCAGCTTGGGGGCGTTGGAGACCCAGTACTTC; CDR3: CASSLGALETQYF
V: TRBV19; D: TRBD1; size: .; length: 18; J: TRBJ2-6; DNA: TGTGCCAGTAGTATGGGACAGGGGGTAACCTCTGGGGCCAACGTCCTGACTTTC; CDR3: CASSMGQGVTSGANVLTF
V: TRBV5-5; D: .; size: .; length: 16; J: TRBJ2-2; DNA: TGTGCCAGCAGACGAGCCGGGACGGAGATGGGCGGGGAGCTGTTTTTT; CDR3: CASRRAGTEMGGELFF
V: TRBV5-8; D: .; size: .; length: 12; J: TRBJ2-5; DNA: TGTGCCAGCAGCTTGGCTAGAGAGACCCAGTACTTC; CDR3: CASSLARETQYF
V: TRBV2; D: .; size: .; length: 13; J: TRBJ2-7; DNA: TGTGCCAGCAGTGAAAGCTATGGCTACGAGCAGTACTTC; CDR3: CASSESYGYEQYF
V: TRBV5-6; D: .; size: .; length: 13; J: TRBJ1-5; DNA: TGTGCCAGCAGTATAGGAGGGTATCAGCCCCAGCATTTT; CDR3: CASSIGGYQPQHF
V: TRBV19; D: .; size: .; length: 15; J: TRBJ2-2; DNA: TGTGCCAGTAGGATCGGGGGCCTCGGGGCCGGGGAGCTGTTTTTT; CDR3: CASRIGGLGAGELFF
V: TRBV7-8; D: TRBD1; size: once; length: 16; J: TRBJ2-1; DNA: TGTGCCAGCAGCACCGGGACAGGGGAAGCCTACAATGAGCAGTTCTTC; CDR3: CASSTGTGEAYNEQFF
V: TRBV30; D: .; size: .; length: 11; J: TRBJ2-5; DNA: TGTGCCTGGAGTCCTATGGAGACCCAGTACTTC; CDR3: CAWSPMETQYF
V: TRBV5-8; D: .; size: .; length: 13; J: TRBJ1-5; DNA: TGTGCCAGCAGCTTGGAGAGCAATCAGCCCCAGCATTTT; CDR3: CASSLESNQPQHF
V: TRBV7-9; D: TRBD1; size: .; length: 13; J: TRBJ1-1; DNA: TGTGCCAGCAGCTTCCCCAGGGGGCCTGAAGCTTTCTTT; CDR3: CASSFPRGPEAFF
V: TRBV10-1; D: .; size: .; length: 14; J: TRBJ1-1; DNA: TGCGCCAGCAGTGACCAGGGAGGGAACACTGAAGCTTTCTTT; CDR3: CASSDQGGNTEAFF
V: TRBV4-1; D: .; size: .; length: 14; J: TRBJ2-3; DNA: TGCGCCAGCAGCCAAGACCAGGGCACAGATACGCAGTATTTT; CDR3: CASSQDQGTDTQYF
V: TRBV4-1; D: .; size: .; length: 15; J: TRBJ1-1; DNA: TGCGCCAGCAGCCAAGCCCGGGCCCTGAACACTGAAGCTTTCTTT; CDR3: CASSQARALNTEAFF
V: TRBV5-1; D: TRBD1; size: .; length: 15; J: TRBJ1-4; DNA: TGCGCCAGCAGCTCGACAGGGTCAACTAATGAAAAACTGTTTTTT; CDR3: CASSSTGSTNEKLFF
V: TRBV4-1; D: TRBD2; size: .; length: 15; J: TRBJ2-5; DNA: TGCGCCAGCAGCCAAGATTGGACTAGGGGACAGACCCAGTACTTC; CDR3: CASSQDWTRGQTQYF
V: TRBV30; D: .; size: .; length: 14; J: TRBJ2-1; DNA: TGTGCCTGGAGGGGACCTAGCTCCTACAATGAGCAGTTCTTC; CDR3: CAWRGPSSYNEQFF
V: TRBV11-3; D: TRBD1; size: .; length: 12; J: TRBJ2-7; DNA: TGTGCCAGCAGCACGACAGGGGTCGAGCAGTACTTC; CDR3: CASSTTGVEQYF